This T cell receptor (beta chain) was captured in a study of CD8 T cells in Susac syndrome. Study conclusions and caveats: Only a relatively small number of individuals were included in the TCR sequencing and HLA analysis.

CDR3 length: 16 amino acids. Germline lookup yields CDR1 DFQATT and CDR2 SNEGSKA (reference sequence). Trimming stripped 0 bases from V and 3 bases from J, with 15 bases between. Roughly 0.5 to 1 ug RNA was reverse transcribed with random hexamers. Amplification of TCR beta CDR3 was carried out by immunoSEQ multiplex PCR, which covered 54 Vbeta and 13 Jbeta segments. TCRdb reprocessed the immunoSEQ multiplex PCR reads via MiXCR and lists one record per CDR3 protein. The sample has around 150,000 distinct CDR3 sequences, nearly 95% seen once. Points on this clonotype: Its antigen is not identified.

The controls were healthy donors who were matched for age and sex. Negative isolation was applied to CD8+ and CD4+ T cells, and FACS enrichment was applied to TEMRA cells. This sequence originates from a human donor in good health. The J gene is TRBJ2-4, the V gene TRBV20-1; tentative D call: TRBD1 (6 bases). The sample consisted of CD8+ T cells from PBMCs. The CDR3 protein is CSARDHRAEVKNIQYF. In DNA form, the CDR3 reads TGCAGTGCTAGAGATCACAGGGCAGAGGTCAAAAACATTCAGTACTTC.